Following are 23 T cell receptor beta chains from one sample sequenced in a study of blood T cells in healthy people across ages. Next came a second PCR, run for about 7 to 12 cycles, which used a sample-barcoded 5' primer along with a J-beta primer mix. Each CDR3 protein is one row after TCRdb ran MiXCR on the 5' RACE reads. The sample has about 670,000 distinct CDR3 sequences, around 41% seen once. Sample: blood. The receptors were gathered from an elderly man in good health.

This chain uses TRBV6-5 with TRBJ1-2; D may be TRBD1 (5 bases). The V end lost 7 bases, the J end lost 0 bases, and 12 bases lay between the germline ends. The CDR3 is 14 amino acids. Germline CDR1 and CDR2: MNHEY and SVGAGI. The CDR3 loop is CASKELGANYGYTF. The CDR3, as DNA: TGTGCCAGCAAAGAACTGGGGGCTAACTATGGCTACACCTTC.

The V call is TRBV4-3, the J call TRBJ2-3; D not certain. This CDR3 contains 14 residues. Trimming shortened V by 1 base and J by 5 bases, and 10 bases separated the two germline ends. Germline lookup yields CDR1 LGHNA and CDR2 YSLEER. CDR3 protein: CASSQAGPLDTQYF. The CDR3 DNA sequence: TGCGCCAGCAGCCAAGCGGGCCCATTAGATACGCAGTATTTT.

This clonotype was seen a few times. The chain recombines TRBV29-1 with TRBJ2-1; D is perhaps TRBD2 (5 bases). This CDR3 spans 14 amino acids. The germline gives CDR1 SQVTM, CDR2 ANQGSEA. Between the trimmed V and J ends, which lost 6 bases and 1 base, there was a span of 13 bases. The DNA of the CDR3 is TGCAGCGTGGGCCCGGGAAATTCCTACAATGAGCAGTTCTTC. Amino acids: CSVGPGNSYNEQFF.

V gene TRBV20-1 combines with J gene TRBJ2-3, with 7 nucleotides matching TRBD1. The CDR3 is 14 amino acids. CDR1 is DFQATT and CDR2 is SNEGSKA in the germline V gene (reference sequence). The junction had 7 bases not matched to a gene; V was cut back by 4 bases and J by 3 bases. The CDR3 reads CSAKDPRGTDTQYF. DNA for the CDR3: TGCAGTGCTAAGGATCCCAGGGGGACAGATACGCAGTATTTT.

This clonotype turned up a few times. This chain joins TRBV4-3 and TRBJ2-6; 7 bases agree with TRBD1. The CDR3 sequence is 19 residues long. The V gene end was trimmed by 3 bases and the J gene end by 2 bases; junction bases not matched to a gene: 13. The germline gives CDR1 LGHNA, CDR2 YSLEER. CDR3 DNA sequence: TGCGCCAGCAGCCAGCAAACCGACAGGGTCGGAACTGGGGCCAACGTCCTGACTTTC. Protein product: CASSQQTDRVGTGANVLTF.

The CDR3 spells CASSQGAQGAGEQYF. The CDR3 DNA sequence: TGTGCCAGCAGCCAAGGAGCCCAGGGTGCGGGCGAGCAGTACTTC. The chain employs TRBV3-1 and TRBJ2-7; TRBD1 or TRBD2 may be the D gene (5 bases each). Germline V gene sequence: CDR1 LGHDT, CDR2 YNNKEL (reference sequence). This CDR3 region has 15 residues. V lost 1 base, J lost 6 bases, and 16 bases lay in between.

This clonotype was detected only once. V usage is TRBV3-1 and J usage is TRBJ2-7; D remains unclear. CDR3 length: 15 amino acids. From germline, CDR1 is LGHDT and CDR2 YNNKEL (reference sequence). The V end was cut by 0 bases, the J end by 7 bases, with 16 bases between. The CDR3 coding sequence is TGTGCCAGCAGCCAAGATTCCCGCAGGCGCAATGAGCAGTACTTC. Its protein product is CASSQDSRRRNEQYF.

CDR3 in DNA: TGTGCCATCTCAGGAGGGGCTAGCGGGGGCACAGATACGCAGTATTTT. As protein: CAISGGASGGTDTQYF. The chain combines TRBV21-1 with TRBJ2-3; the listed D gene, TRBD2, was not tested against the DNA. TRBV21-1 is a pseudogene. The CDR3 is 16 residues long.

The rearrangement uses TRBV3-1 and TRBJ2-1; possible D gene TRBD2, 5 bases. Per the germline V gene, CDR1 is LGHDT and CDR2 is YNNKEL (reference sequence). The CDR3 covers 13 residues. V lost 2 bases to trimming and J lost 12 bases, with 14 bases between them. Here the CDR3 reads CASSQLGLGGQFF. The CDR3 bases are TGTGCCAGCAGCCAATTAGGACTGGGTGGGCAGTTCTTC.

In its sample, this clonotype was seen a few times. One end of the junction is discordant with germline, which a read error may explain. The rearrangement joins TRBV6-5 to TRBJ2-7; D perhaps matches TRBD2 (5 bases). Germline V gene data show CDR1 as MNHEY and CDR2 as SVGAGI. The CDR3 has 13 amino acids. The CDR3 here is CASSDSGGYEQYF. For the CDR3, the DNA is TGTGCCAGCAGTGACTCTGGCGGGTACGAGCAGTACTTC.

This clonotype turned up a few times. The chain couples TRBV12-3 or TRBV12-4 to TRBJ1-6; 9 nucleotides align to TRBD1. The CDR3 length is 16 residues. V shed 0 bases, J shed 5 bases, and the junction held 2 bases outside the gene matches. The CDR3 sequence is CASSLAGDRDNSPLHF. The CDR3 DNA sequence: TGTGCCAGCAGTTTAGCAGGGGACAGGGATAATTCACCCCTCCACTTT.

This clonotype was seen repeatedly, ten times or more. CDR3 loop: CASSQDLGGSYNEQFF. Here the CDR3 DNA reads TGCGCCAGCAGCCAAGATCTGGGGGGCTCCTACAATGAGCAGTTCTTC. V gene TRBV4-3 combines with J gene TRBJ2-1, with D perhaps TRBD2 (6 bases). V lost 0 bases to trimming and J lost 0 bases, with 9 bases between them. CDR3 length: 16 amino acids. The germline CDR1 and CDR2 sequences are LGHNA and YSLEER.

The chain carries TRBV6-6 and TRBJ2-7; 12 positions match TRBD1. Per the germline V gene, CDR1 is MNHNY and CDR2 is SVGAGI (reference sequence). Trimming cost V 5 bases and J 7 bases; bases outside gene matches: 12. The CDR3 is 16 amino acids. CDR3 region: CASSLNPGQGANEQYF. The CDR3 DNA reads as TGTGCCAGCAGTCTCAACCCGGGACAGGGGGCCAATGAGCAGTACTTC.

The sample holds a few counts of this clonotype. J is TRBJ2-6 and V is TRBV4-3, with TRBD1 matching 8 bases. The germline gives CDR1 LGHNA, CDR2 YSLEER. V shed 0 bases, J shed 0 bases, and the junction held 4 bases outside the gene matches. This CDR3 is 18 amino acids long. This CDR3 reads CASSQEGQGPSGANVLTF. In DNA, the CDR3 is TGCGCCAGCAGCCAAGAAGGACAGGGACCCTCTGGGGCCAACGTCCTGACTTTC.

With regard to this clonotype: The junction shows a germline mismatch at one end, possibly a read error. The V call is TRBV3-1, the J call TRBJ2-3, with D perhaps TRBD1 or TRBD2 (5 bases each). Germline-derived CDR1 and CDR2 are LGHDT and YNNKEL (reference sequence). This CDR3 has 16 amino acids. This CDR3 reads CASSQEGTQSTDMQYF. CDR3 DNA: TGTGCCAGCAGCCAAGAAGGGACCCAGAGCACAGATATGCAGTATTTT.

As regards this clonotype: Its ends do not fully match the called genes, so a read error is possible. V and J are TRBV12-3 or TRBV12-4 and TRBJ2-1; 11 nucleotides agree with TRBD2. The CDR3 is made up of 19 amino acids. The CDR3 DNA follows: TGTGCCAGCTCCGCCGGGACTAGCGGACTTTTAAGCTCCTACGATGAGCAGTTCTTC. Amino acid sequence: CASSAGTSGLLSSYDEQFF.

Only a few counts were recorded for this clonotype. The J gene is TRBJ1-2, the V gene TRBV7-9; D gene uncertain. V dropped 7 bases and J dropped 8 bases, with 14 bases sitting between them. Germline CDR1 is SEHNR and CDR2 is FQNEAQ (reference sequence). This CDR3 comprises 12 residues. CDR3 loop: CASTLQQLGYTF. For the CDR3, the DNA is TGTGCCAGCACCCTTCAACAGTTGGGCTACACCTTC.

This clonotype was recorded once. CDR3 nucleotides: TGCGCCAGCAGCTCGTTAAGCGGGAGTGGCCTCGGGGAGCTGTTTTTT. It is translated as CASSSLSGSGLGELFF. V usage is TRBV5-1 and J usage is TRBJ2-2, with 8 bases lining up with TRBD2. The V gene end was trimmed by 3 bases and the J gene end by 7 bases; junction bases not matched to a gene: 11. From germline, CDR1 is SGHRS and CDR2 YFSETQ. This CDR3 comprises 16 residues.

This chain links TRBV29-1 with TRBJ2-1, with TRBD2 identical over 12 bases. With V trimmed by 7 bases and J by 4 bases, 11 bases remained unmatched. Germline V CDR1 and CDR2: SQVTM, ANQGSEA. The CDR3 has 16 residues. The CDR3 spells CSASPLTSGRYNEQFF. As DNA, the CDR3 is TGCAGCGCCAGTCCCCTGACTAGCGGGAGATACAATGAGCAGTTCTTC.

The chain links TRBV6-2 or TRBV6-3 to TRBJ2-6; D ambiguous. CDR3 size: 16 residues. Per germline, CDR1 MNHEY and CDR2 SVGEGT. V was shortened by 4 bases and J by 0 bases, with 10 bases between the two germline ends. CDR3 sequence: CASSWRPYSGANVLTF. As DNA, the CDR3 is TGTGCCAGCAGTTGGAGACCGTACTCTGGGGCCAACGTCCTGACTTTC.

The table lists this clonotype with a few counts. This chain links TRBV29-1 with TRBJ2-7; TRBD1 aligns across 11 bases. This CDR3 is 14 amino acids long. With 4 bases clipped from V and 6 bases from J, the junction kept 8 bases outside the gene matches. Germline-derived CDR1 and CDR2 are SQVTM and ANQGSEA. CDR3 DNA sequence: TGCAGCGTTGTCACCGGGACAGGGGGAAGCGAGCAGTACTTC. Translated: CSVVTGTGGSEQYF.

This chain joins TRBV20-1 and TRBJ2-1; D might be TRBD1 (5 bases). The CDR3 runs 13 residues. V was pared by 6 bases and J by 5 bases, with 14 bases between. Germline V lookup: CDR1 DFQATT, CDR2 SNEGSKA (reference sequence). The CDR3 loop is CSASQGTHNEQFF. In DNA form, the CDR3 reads TGCAGTGCATCGCAGGGAACCCACAATGAGCAGTTCTTC.

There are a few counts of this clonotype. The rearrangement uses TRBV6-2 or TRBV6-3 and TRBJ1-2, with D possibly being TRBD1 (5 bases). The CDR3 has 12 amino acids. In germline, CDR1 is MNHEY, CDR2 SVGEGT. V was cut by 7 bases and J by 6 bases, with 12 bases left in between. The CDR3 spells CASTTGLDGYTF. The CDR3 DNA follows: TGTGCCAGCACGACGGGGCTGGATGGCTACACCTTC.